These 23 T cell receptor beta chains were sequenced from one sample in a study of CXCR3-negative and CXCR3-positive naive CD8 T cells. The method, 5' RACE with UMI labels, was used to prepare the TRB cDNA libraries. TCRdb reanalyzed the 5' RACE reads and collapses them to one entry per CDR3 protein, without DNA. The sample totals 45,000 to 60,000 distinct CDR3 sequences. Specimen: memory CD8+ T cells from blood. These receptors were collected from a human donor in good health. Some clones in this sample may be carry-over from other donors' samples.

This chain uses TRBV4-2 with TRBJ2-1; TCRdb's D gene call, TRBD2, goes unchecked for lack of DNA. The germline CDR1 and CDR2 sequences are LGHNA and YNFKEQ. CDR3 length: 16 amino acids. The CDR3 is CASSTTSGRGWNEQFF.

This chain joins TRBV24-1 and TRBJ2-7. Per germline, CDR1 KGHDR and CDR2 SFDVKD. This CDR3 is built from 13 residues. This CDR3 reads CATSDLNGDEQYF.

The gene calls are TRBV27 and TRBJ2-5; TCRdb lists TRBD1, though no DNA is available to test this call. The germline V gene encodes CDR1 MNHEY and CDR2 SMNVEV (reference sequence). The CDR3 has 11 amino acids. CDR3 amino acids: CASSEGQTQYF.

The CDR3 sequence: CASSLREAGTEAFF. V and J are TRBV7-9 and TRBJ1-1. From germline, CDR1 is SEHNR and CDR2 FQNEAQ (reference sequence). CDR3 size: 14 residues.

This sequence joins TRBV10-3 and TRBJ2-3; TCRdb returns TRBD2, unconfirmable since there is no DNA. Germline V gene data show CDR1 as ENHRY and CDR2 as SYGVKD. This CDR3 has 14 residues. Here the CDR3 reads CAISGVGEADTQYF.

The CDR3 sequence is CASSLIAGGNNEQFF. V and J are TRBV6-5 and TRBJ2-1; the D call from TCRdb, TRBD2, cannot be confirmed without DNA. CDR1 and CDR2 (germline): MNHEY, SVGAGI. This CDR3 comprises 15 residues.

The chain couples TRBV9 to TRBJ2-4; TCRdb reports TRBD1, a call that lacks DNA to check it against. Germline V CDR1 and CDR2: SGDLS, YYNGEE. The CDR3 extends over 14 amino acids. The CDR3 spells CASSPWDRRNIQYF.

The CDR3 sequence: CASSLVLAGGYQTQYF. The gene calls are TRBV7-2 and TRBJ2-5; TCRdb designates TRBD2, a call that cannot be tested without DNA. Per germline, CDR1 SGHTA and CDR2 FQGNSA. There are 16 residues in the CDR3.

The rearrangement joins TRBV7-9 to TRBJ2-7; TCRdb designates TRBD1, a call that cannot be tested without DNA. The CDR3 is 15 amino acids. Germline values: CDR1 SEHNR, CDR2 FQNEAQ (reference sequence). The CDR3 reads CASSDTGTGLYEQYF.

The chain links TRBV15 to TRBJ2-2; checking the TCRdb D call of TRBD2 is not possible without DNA. This CDR3 region has 15 residues. The germline CDR1 and CDR2 sequences are LNHNV and YYDKDF (reference sequence). The CDR3 loop reads CATSNRDSATGELFF.

V gene TRBV12-3 or TRBV12-4 combines with J gene TRBJ2-1. The CDR3 runs 12 residues. CDR3 residues: CASSLARNEQFF.

CDR3 sequence: CASSQDSGIKRELFF. The chain uses TRBV14 and TRBJ2-2; TCRdb reports TRBD1, a call that lacks DNA to check it against. The germline gives CDR1 SGHDN, CDR2 FVKESK. CDR3 length: 15 amino acids.

According to its frequency, this clonotype is large. This chain joins TRBV7-9 and TRBJ2-7; TCRdb picks TRBD2, but there is no DNA to check that call. This CDR3 is 12 amino acids long. The V gene's germline CDR1 is SEHNR and CDR2 FQNEAQ (reference sequence). The CDR3: CASSLDGGLEHF.

This chain links TRBV29-1 with TRBJ2-1; TCRdb's D call of TRBD1 is untestable without DNA. Germline V gene lookup returns CDR1 SQVTM and CDR2 ANQGSEA. The CDR3 spans 14 residues. CDR3 sequence reads: CSVWGDSSYNEQFF.

This chain uses TRBV20-1 with TRBJ2-3; TCRdb picks TRBD1, but there is no DNA to check that call. Germline-derived CDR1 and CDR2 are DFQATT and SNEGSKA (reference sequence). There are 15 residues in the CDR3. CDR3 sequence reads: CSARDPAEATDTQYF.

The rearrangement joins TRBV12-3 or TRBV12-4 to TRBJ2-5; TCRdb picks TRBD2, but there is no DNA to check that call. There are 16 residues in the CDR3. This CDR3 is CASSPTSGGAGETQYF.

V usage is TRBV20-1 and J usage is TRBJ2-1. Germline V CDR1 and CDR2: DFQATT, SNEGSKA (reference sequence). The CDR3 has 13 residues. This chain's CDR3 is CSARTENYNEQFF.

The CDR3 loop is CASSLGPHYTGELFF. The J gene is TRBJ2-2, the V gene TRBV7-9. In germline, CDR1 is SEHNR, CDR2 FQNEAQ (reference sequence). The CDR3 runs to 15 residues.

The chain employs TRBV29-1 and TRBJ1-1; TCRdb picks TRBD1, but there is no DNA to check that call. CDR1 is SQVTM, CDR2 ANQGSEA, per germline. This CDR3 has 12 residues. CDR3 sequence: CSVPGGNTEAFF.

The chain uses TRBV5-5 and TRBJ2-7; the D call of TRBD1 rests on TCRdb alone, since no DNA is present to check it. The CDR3 extends over 12 amino acids. Germline V gives CDR1 SGHKS, CDR2 YYEKEE (reference sequence). The CDR3 region is CASSPGHYEQYF.

V and J are TRBV7-6 and TRBJ1-1; TCRdb gives TRBD1 as the D gene, but with no DNA this cannot be confirmed. Germline V CDR1 and CDR2: SGHVS, FNYEAQ. This CDR3 has 15 amino acids. CDR3 sequence: CASSYGTTGNFEAFF.

V and J are TRBV15 and TRBJ2-7; TCRdb selects TRBD1, and the lack of DNA leaves this call unchecked. Germline V gives CDR1 LNHNV, CDR2 YYDKDF (reference sequence). The CDR3 totals 15 residues. CDR3 sequence: CATSRARGQGSEQYF.

V gene TRBV29-1 combines with J gene TRBJ2-3; no DNA is available, so the TRBD2 call from TCRdb remains unchecked. CDR3 length: 16 amino acids. The germline V gene has CDR1 SQVTM and CDR2 ANQGSEA. CDR3 protein: CSVDGLTSGVVNTQYF.